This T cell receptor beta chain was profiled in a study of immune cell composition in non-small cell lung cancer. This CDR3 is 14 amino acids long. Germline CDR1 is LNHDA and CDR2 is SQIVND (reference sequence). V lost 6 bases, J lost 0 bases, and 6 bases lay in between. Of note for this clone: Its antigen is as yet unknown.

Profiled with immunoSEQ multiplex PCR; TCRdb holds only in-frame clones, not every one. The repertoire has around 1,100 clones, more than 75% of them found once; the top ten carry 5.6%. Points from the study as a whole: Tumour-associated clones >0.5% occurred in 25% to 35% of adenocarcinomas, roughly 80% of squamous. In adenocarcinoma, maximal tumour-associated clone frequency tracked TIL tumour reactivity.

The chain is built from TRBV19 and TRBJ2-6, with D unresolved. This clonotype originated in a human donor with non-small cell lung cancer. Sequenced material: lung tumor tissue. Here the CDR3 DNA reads TGTGCCAGTAGCGGTTTCTCTGGGGCCAACGTCCTGACTTTC. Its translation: CASSGFSGANVLTF.